This section outlines one TCR beta chain sequence together with its context. Per the original methods: By means of reference gene primer amplification, nucleated cell counts were estimated. Repertoires were generated with immunoSEQ multiplex PCR, while TCRdb's copy carries only in-frame clones and drops some. D and trimming come from the DNA, and the V and J calls and clone size come from that table. The sample records a few hundred thousand clones, approximately 88% being singletons. The sample comes from a study of blood T cell repertoires in COVID-19. Turning to the study itself: PBMCs, B-cell-depleted T cells, or T cells provided the cDNA or gDNA that made up the material.

The Seattle site enrolled patients during active infection and followed them longitudinally. The CDR3 is 15 residues long. The V and J ends lost 3 bases and 2 bases respectively, with 10 bases between them. The germline V gene encodes CDR1 KGHDR and CDR2 SFDVKD. Material for sequencing was peripheral blood. The chain carries TRBV24-1 and TRBJ2-1; possible D gene TRBD1, 5 bases. The source is a woman aged 25-40 years with COVID-19, enrolled during active disease. CDR3 nucleotides: TGTGCCACCAGTGATAGGGGTGGGACCTACAATGAGCAGTTCTTC. Protein product: CATSDRGGTYNEQFF.